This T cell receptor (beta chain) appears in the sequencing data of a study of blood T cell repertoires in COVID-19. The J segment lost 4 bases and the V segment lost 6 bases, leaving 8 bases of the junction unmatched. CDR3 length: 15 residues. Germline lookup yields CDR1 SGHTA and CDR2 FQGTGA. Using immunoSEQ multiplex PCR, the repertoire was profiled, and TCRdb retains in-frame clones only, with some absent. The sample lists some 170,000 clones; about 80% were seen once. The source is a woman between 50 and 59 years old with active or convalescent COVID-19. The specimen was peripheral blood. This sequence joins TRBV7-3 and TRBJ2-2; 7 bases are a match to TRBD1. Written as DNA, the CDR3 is TGTGCCAGCAGTCGTAACAGGGGTGGCACCGGGGAGCTGTTTTTT. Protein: CASSRNRGGTGELFF.